This T cell receptor (beta chain) was identified in a study of shared clonotypes between healthy human individuals. Study overall: The people who gave samples were a couple of women and three men aged 18 to 49. Study-level findings and limits: Naive CD4 clonotypes overlapped across a handful of donors at roughly 4.5%.

On this clone itself: Its specificity is unknown.

Sequencing was at deep level. Produced via immunoSEQ multiplex PCR; TCRdb's table is partial and in-frame only. The data show about 1,900,000 clones, less than 95% seen once. The ends were cut back, 4 bases at V and 9 bases at J, with 10 bases in the middle. This CDR3 comprises 12 residues. CDR1 and CDR2 (germline): LNHNV, YYDKDF (reference sequence). Naive CD8 cells lacked CD45RO and underwent positive selection for CCR7, leaving out terminally differentiated effector memory CD45RA+ cells. The V gene is TRBV15, the J gene TRBJ1-3; D gene ambiguous. The TCR sequence derives from a man between 18 and 35 years old in good health. What was sequenced was naive CD8+ T cells sorted from blood. In DNA, the CDR3 is TGTGCCACCAGCAAAGTGGGCGGCACCATATATTTT. Residues: CATSKVGGTIYF.